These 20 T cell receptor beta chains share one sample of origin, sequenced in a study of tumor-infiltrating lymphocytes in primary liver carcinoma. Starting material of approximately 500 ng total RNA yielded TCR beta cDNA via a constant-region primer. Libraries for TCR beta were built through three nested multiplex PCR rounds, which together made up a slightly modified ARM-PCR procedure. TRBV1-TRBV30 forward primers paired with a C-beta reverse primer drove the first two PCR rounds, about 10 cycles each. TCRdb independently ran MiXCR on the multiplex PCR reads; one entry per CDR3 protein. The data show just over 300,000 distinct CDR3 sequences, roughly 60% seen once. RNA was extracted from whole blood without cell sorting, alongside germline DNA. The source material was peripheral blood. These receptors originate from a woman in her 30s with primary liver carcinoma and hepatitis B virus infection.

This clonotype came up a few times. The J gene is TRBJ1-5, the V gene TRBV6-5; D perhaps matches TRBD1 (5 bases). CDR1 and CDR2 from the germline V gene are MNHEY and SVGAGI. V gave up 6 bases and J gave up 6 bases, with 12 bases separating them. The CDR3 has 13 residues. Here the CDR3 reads CASSLGGSQPQHF. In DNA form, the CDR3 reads TGTGCCAGCAGCCTGGGGGGGAGTCAGCCCCAGCATTTT.

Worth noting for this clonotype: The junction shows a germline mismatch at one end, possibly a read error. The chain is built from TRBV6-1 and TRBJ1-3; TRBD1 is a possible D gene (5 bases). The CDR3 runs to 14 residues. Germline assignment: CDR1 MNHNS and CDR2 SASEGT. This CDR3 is CASSSAGTRNAIYF. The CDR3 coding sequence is TGTGCCAGCAGTTCGGCCGGGACCCGAAACGCCATATATTTT.

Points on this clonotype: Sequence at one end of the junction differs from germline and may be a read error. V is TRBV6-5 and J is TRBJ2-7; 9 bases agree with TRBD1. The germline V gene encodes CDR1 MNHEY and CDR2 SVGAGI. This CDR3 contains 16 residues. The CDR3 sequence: CTSSNSPGQGGYEQYF. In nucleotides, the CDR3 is TGTACCAGCAGTAACAGCCCGGGACAGGGTGGCTACGAGCAGTACTTC.

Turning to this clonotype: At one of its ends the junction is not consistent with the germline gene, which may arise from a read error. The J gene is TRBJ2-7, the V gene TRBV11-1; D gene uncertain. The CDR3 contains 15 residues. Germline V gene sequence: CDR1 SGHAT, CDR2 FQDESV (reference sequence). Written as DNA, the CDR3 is TGTGCCAGCAGCTACCTGTCCGTGACCCTCTACAAGCAGTACTTC. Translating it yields CASSYLSVTLYKQYF.

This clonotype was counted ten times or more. The CDR3 DNA reads TGTGCCAGCAGTTACTCGGGGGGGAGCACAGATACGCAGTATTTT. Its protein is CASSYSGGSTDTQYF. This sequence joins TRBV6-6 and TRBJ2-3; 7 positions agree with TRBD2. The trim removed 0 bases at V and 0 bases at J, leaving 0 bases unmatched. Germline assignment: CDR1 MNHNY and CDR2 SVGAGI (reference sequence). This CDR3 contains 15 residues.

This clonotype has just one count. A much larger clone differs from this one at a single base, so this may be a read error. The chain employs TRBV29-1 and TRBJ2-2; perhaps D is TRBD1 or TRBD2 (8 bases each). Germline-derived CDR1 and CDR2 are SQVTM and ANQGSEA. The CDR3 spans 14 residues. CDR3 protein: CSVQGVKGSGELSF. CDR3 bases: TGCAGCGTACAGGGGGTCAAGGGTAGCGGGGAGCTGTCTTTT.

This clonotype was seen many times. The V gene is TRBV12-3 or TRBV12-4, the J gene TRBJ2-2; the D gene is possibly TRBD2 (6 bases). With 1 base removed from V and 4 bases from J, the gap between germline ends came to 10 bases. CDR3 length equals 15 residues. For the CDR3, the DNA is TGTGCCAGCAGTTTAGGCGGGGCAGGCACCGGGGAGCTGTTTTTT. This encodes CASSLGGAGTGELFF.

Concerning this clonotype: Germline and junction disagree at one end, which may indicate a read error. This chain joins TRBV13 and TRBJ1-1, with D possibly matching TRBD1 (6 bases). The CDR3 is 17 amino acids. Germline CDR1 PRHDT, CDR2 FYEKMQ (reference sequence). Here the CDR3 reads CASSLGGFGIGGTETIF. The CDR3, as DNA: TGCGCCAGCAGCTTAGGAGGGTTTGGTATTGGGGGCACTGAAACTATCTTT.

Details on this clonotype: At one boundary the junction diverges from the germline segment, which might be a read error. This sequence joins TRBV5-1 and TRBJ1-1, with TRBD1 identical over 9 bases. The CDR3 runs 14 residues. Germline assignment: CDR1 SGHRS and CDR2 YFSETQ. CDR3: CASSGGTGMIEASF. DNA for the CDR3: TGCGCCAGCAGCGGAGGGACAGGGATGATTGAAGCTTCCTTT.

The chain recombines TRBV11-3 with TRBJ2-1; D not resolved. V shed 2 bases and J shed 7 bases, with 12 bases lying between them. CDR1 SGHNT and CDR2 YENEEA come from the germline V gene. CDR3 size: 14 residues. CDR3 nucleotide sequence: TGTGCCAGCAGCTTACGGCCGAGGTGGAATGAGCAGTTCTTC. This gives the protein CASSLRPRWNEQFF.

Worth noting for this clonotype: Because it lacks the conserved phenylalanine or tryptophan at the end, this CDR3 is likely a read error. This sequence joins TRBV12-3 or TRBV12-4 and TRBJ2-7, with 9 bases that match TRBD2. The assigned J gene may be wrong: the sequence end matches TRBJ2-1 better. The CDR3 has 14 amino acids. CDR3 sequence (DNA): TGTGCCAACAAAAATAGCGGGAGCCCTTACGAGCAGTTCATC. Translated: CANKNSGSPYEQFI.

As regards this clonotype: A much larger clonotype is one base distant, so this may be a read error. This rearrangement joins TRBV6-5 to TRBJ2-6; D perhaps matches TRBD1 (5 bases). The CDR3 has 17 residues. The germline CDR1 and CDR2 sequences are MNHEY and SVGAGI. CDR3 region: CASSPWDSTAGVNVLTF. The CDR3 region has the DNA TGTGCCAGCAGTCCGTGGGATTCGACAGCTGGGGTCAACGTCCTGACTTTC.

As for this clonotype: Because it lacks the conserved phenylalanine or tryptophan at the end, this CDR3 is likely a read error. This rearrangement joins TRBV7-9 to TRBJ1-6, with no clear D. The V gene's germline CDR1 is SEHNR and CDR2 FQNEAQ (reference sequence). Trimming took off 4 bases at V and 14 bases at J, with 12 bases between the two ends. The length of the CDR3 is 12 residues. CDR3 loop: CASSSSGYSLHS. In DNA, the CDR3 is TGTGCCAGCAGCTCCTCCGGGTATTCCCTCCACTCT.

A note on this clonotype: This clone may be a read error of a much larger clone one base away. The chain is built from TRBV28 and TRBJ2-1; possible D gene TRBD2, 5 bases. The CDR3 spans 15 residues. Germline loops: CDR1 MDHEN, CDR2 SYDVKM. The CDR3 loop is CASSSRGSSYNKQFF. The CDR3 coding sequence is TGTGCCAGCAGTTCCCGGGGAAGCTCCTACAATAAGCAGTTCTTC. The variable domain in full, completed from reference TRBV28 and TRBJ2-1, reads DVKVTQSSRYLVKRTGEKVFLECVQDMDHENMFWYRQDPGLGLRLIYFSYDVKMKEKGDIPEGYSVSREKKERFSLILESASTNQTSMYLCASSSRGSSYNKQFFGPGTRLTVL.

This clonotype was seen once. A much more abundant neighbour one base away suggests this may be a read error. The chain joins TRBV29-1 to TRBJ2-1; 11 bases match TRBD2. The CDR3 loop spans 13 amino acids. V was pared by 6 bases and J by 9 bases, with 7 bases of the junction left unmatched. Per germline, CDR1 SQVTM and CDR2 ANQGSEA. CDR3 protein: CSVTGTSGIEQFF. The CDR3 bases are TGCAGCGTGACCGGGACTAGCGGCATTGAGCAGTTCTTC.

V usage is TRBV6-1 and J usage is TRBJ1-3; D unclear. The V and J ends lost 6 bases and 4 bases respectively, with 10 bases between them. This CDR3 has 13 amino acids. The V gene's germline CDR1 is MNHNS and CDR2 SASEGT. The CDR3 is CASRQSGGNTIYF. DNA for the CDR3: TGTGCCAGCAGACAGTCCGGAGGAAACACCATATATTTT.

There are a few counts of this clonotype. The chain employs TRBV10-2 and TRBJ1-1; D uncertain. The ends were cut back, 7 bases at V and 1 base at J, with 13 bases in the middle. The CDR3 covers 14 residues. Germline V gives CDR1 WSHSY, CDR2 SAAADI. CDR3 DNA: TGCGCCAGCAAAGAGGTTAGGAGGAACACTGAAGCTTTCTTT. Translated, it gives CASKEVRRNTEAFF.

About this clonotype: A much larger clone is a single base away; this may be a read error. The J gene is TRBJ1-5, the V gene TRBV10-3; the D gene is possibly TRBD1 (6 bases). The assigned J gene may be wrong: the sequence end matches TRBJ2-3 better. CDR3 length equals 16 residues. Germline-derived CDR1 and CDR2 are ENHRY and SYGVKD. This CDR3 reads CAISESQTGAGQPQYF. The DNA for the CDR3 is TGTGCCATCAGTGAGTCTCAGACAGGCGCGGGTCAGCCCCAGTATTTT.

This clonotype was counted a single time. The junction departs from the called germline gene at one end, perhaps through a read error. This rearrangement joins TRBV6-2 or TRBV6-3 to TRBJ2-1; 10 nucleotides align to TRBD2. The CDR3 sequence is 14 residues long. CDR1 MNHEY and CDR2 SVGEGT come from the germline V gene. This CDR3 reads CSSIRAGLAREQFF. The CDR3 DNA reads TGTTCCAGCATCCGGGCGGGACTAGCGAGGGAGCAGTTCTTC.

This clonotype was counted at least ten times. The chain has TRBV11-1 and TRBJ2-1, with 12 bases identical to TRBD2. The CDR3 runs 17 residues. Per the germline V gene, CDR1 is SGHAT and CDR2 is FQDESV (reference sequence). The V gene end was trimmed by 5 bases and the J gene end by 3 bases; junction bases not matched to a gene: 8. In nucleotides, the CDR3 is TGTGCCAGCAGCCCGAGACTACTAGCGGGAGGCTACAATGAGCAGTTCTTC. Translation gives CASSPRLLAGGYNEQFF.